This T cell receptor (beta chain) was profiled in a study of blood T cells in healthy people across ages. The germline V gene has CDR1 SEHNR and CDR2 FQNEAQ (reference sequence). This CDR3 spans 19 amino acids. The V segment lost 2 bases and the J segment 3 bases; nucleotides outside the gene matches: 13. A second PCR of 7 to 11 cycles used a sample-barcoded 5' primer and a J-beta primer mix. Researchers report that each sample yielded at least 3 million CDR3-containing paired-end reads. TCRdb used MiXCR to reprocess the 5' RACE reads, holding one entry per CDR3 protein. Of approximately 900,000 distinct CDR3 sequences in the sample, roughly 29% were seen once. The same sample was also used in a study of T cells of mothers and their children. That source notes: Approximately 2.7 million TCR beta reads per child versus over 9.5 million per mother. At a sensitivity of about 100 clones per million clonotypes, no persistent microchimeric T cell clones appeared.

The clonotype comes from a woman aged 40 to 50 in good health. The chain recombines TRBV7-9 with TRBJ2-4; 10 bases line up with TRBD2. Specimen: blood. The DNA for the CDR3 is TGTGCCAGCAGCTTACCCCCGTATAGCGGGGGGCCGGGCAAAAACATTCAGTACTTC. It codes for CASSLPPYSGGPGKNIQYF.